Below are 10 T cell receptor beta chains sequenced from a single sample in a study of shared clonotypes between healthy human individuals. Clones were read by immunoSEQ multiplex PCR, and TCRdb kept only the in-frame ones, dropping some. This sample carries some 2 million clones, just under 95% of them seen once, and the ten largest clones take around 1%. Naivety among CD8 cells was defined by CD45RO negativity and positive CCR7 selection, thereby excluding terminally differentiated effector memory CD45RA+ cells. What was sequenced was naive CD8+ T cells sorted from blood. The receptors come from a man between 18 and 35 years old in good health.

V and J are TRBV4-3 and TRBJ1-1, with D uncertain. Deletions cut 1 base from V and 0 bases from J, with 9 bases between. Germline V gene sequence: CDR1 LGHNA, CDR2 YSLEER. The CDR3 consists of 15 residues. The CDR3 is CASSQAPRVNTEAFF. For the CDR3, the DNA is TGCGCCAGCAGCCAAGCCCCCAGAGTGAACACTGAAGCTTTCTTT.

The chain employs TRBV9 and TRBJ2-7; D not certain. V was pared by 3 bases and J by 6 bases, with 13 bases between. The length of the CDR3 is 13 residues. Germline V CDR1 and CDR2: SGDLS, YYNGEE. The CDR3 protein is CASSAFSLSEQYF. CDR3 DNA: TGTGCCAGCAGCGCCTTCTCCCTGAGCGAGCAGTACTTC. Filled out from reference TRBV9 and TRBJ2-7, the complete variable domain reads DSGVTQTPKHLITATGQRVTLRCSPRSGDLSVYWYQQSLDQGLQFLIQYYNGEERAKGNILERFSAQQFPDLHSELNLSSLELGDSALYFCASSAFSLSEQYFGPGTRLTVT.

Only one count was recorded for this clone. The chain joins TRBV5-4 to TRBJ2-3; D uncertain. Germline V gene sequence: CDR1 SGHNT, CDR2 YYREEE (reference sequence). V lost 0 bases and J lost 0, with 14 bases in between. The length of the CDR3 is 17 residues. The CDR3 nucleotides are TGTGCCAGCAGCTTGGGGGGATTACTCCCGAGCACAGATACGCAGTATTTT. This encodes CASSLGGLLPSTDTQYF.

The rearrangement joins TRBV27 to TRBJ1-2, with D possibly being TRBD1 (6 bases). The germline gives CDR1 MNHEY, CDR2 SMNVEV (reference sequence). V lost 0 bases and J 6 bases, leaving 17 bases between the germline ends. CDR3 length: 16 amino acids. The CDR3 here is CASSLSPGALGDGYTF. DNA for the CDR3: TGTGCCAGCAGTTTATCCCCAGGGGCGCTAGGAGATGGCTACACCTTC.

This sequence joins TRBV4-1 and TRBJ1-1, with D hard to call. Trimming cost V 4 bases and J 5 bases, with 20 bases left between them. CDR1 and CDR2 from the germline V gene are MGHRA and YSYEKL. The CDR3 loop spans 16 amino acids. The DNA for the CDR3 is TGCGCCAGCAGCCGTTGGGTTCGGGAGATTAATACTGAAGCTTTCTTT. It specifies CASSRWVREINTEAFF.

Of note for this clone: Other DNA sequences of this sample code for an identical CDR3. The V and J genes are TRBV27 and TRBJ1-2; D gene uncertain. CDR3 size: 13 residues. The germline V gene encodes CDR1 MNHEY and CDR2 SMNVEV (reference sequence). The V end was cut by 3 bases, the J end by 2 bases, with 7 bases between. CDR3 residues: CASSFTRNYGYTF. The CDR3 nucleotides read TGTGCCAGCAGTTTCACGAGGAACTATGGCTACACCTTC.

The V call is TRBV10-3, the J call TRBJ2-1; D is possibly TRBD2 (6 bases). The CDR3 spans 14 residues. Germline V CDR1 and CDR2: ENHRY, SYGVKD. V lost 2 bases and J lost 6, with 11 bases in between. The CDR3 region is CAISEPGLPNEQFF. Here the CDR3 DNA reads TGTGCCATCAGTGAGCCGGGACTGCCCAATGAGCAGTTCTTC.

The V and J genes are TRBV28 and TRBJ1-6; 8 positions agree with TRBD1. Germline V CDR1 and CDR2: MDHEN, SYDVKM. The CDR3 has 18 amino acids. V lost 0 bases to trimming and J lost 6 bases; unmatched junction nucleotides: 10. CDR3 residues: CASSLWQGATPFNSPLHF. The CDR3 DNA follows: TGTGCCAGCAGTTTATGGCAGGGGGCCACACCCTTTAATTCACCCCTCCACTTT.

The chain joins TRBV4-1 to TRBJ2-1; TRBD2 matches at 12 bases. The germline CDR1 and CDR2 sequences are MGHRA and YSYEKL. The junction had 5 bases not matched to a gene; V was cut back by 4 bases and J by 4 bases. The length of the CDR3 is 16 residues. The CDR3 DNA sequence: TGCGCCAGCAGCCCCGGACTAGCGGGATTGTACAATGAGCAGTTCTTC. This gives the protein CASSPGLAGLYNEQFF.

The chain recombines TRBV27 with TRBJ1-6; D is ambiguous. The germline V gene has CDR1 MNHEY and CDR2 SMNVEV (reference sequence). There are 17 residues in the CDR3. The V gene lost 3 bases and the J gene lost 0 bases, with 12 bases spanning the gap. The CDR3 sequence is CASSFLTASSYNSPLHF. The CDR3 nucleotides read TGTGCCAGCAGTTTCCTGACGGCGAGCTCCTATAATTCACCCCTCCACTTT.